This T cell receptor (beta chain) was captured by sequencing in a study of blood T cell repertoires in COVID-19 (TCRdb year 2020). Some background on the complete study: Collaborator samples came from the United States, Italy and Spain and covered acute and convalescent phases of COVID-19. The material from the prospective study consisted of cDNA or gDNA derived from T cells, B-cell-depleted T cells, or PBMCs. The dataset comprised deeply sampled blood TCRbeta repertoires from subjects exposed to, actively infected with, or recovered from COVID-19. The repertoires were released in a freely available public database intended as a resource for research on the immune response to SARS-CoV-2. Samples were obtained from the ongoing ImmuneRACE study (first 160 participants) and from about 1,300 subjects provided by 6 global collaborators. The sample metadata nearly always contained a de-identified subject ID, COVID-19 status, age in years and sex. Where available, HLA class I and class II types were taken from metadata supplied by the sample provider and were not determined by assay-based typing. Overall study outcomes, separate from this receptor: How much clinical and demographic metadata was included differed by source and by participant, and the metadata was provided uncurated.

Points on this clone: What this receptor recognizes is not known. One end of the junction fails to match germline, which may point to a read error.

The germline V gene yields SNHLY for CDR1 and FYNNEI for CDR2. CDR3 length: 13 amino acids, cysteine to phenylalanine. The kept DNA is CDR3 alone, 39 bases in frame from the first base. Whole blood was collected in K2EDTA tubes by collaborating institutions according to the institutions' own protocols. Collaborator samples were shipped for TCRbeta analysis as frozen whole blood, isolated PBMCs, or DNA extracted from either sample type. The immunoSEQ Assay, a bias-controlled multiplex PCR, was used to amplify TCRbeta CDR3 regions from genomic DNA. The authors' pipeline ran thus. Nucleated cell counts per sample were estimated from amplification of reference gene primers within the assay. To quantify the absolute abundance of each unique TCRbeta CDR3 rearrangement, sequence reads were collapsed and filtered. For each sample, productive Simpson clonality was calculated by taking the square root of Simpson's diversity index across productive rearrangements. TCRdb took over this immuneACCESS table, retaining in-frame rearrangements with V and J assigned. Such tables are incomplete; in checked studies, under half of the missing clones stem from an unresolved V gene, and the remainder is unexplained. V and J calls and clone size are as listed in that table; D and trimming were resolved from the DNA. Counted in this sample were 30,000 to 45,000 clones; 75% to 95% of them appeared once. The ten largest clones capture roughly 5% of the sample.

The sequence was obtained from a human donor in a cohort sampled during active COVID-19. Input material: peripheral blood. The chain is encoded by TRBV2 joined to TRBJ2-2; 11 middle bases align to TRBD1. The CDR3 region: CASSEQGTGGLFF. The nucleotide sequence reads TGTGCCAGCAGTGAACAGGGGACAGGGGGGCTGTTTTTT.